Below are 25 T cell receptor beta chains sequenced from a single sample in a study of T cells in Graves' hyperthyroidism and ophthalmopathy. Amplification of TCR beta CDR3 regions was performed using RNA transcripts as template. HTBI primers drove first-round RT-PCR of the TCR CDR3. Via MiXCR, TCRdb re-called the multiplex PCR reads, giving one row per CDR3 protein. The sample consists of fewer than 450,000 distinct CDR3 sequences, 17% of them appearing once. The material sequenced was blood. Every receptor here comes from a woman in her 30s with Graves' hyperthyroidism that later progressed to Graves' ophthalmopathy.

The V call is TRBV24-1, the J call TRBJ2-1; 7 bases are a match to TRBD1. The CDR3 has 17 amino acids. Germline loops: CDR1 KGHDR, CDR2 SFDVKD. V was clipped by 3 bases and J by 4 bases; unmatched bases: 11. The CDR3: CATSDRRQGMGYNEQFF. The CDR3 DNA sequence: TGTGCCACCAGTGATCGCCGACAGGGTATGGGGTACAATGAGCAGTTCTTC.

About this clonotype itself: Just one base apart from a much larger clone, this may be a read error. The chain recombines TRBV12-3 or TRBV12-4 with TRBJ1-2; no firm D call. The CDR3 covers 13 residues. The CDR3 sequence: CACSLPDTYGYTF. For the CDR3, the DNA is TGTGCCTGCAGTTTACCCGACACCTATGGCTACACCTTC.

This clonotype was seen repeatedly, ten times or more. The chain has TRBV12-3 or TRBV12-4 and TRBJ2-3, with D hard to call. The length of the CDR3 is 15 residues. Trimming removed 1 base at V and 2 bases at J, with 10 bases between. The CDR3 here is CASSLDQTFTDTQYF. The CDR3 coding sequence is TGTGCCAGCAGTTTAGACCAAACCTTCACAGATACGCAGTATTTT.

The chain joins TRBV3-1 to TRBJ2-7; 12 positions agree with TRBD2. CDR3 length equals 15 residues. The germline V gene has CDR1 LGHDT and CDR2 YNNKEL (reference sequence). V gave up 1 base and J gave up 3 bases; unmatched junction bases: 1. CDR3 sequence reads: CASSQGLAGDYEQYF. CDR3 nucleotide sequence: TGTGCCAGCAGCCAAGGACTAGCGGGAGACTACGAGCAGTACTTC.

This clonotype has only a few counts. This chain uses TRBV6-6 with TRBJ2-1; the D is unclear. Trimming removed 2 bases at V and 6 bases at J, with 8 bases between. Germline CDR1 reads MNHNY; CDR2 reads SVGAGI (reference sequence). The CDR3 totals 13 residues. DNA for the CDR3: TGTGCCAGCAGTTACGTTTCGAGCAATGAGCAGTTCTTC. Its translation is CASSYVSSNEQFF.

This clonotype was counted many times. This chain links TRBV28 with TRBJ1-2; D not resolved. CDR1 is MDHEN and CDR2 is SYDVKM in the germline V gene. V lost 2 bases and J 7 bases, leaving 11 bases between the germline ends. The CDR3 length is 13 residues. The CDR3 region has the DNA TGTGCCAGCAGTTTAAGAAGTTCGGGTGGCTACACCTTC. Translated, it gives CASSLRSSGGYTF.

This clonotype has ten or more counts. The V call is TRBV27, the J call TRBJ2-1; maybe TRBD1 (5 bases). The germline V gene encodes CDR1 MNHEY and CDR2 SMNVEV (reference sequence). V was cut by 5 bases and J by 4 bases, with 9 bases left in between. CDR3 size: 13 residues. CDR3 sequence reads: CASSPDMYNEQFF. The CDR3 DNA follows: TGTGCCAGCAGTCCGGACATGTACAATGAGCAGTTCTTC.

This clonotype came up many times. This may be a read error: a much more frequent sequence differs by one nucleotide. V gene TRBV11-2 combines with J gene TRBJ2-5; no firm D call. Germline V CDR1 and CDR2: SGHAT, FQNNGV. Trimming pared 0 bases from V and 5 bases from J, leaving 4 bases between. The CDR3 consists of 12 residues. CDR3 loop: CASSLDHETQYF. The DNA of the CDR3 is TGTGCCAGCAGCTTAGATCACGAGACCCAGTACTTC.

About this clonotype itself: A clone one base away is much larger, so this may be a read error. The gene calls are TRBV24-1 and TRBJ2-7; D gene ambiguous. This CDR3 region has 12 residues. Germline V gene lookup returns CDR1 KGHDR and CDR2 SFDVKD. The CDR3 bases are TGTGCCACCAGTGATGGGTCCTACGGGCAGTACTTC. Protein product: CATSDGSYGQYF.

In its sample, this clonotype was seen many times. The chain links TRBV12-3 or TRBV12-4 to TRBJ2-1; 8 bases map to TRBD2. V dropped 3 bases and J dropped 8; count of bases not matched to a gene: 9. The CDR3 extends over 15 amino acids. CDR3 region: CASSFEREYRYEQFF. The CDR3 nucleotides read TGTGCCAGCAGTTTTGAGCGGGAGTACCGATATGAGCAGTTCTTC.

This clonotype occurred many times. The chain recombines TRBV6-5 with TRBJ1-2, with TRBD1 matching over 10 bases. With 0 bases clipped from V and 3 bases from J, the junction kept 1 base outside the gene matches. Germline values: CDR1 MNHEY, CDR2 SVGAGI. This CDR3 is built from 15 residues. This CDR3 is CASSYSGQGDYGYTF. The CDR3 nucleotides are TGTGCCAGCAGTTACTCAGGACAGGGGGACTATGGCTACACCTTC.

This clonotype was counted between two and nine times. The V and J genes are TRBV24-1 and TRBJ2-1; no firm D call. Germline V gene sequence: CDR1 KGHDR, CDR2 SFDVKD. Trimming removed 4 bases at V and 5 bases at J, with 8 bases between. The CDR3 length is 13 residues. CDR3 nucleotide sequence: TGTGCCACCAGTGACCCTACTCACAATGAGCAGTTCTTC. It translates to CATSDPTHNEQFF.

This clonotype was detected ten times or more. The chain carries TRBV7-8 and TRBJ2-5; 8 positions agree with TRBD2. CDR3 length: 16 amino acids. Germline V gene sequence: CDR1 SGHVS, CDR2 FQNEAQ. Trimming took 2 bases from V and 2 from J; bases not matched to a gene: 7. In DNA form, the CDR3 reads TGTGCCAGCAGCTTACGGAGCGGGGGAAATCAAGAGACCCAGTACTTC. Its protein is CASSLRSGGNQETQYF.

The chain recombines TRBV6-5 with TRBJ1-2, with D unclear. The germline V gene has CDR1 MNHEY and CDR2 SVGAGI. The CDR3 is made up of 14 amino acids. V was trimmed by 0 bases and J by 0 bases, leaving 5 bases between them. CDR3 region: CASSYSGSNYGYTF. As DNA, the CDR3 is TGTGCCAGCAGTTACTCTGGATCTAACTATGGCTACACCTTC.

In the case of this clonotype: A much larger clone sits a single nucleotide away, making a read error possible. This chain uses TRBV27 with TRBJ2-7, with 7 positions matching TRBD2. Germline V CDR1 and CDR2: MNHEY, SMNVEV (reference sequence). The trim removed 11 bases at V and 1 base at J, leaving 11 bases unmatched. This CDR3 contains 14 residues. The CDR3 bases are TGTGCCCGCTGTCCGCAGGGAGGGTCCTACGAGCAGTACTTC. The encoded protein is CARCPQGGSYEQYF.

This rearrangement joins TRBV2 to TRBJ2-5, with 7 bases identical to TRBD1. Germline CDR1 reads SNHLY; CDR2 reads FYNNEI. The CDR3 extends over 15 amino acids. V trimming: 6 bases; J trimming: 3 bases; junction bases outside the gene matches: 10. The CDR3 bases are TGTGCCAGCAGCCCCTCCGACAGGGTGGAAGAGACCCAGTACTTC. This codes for CASSPSDRVEETQYF.

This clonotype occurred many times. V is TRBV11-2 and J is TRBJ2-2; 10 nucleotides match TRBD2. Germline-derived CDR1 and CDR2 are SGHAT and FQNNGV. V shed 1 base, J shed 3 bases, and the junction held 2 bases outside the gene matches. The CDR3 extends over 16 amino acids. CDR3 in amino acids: CASSLAAGGYTGELFF. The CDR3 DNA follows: TGTGCCAGCAGCTTAGCAGCGGGGGGGTACACCGGGGAGCTGTTTTTT. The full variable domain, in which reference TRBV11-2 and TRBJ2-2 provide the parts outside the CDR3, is EAGVAQSPRYKIIEKRQSVAFWCNPISGHATLYWYQQILGQGPKLLIQFQNNGVVDDSQLPKDRFSAERLKGVDSTLKIQPAKLEDSAVYLCASSLAAGGYTGELFFGEGSRLTVL.

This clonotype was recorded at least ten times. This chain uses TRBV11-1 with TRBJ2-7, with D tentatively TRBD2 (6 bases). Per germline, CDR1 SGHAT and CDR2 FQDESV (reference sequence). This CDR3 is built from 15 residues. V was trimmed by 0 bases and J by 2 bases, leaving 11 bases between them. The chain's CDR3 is CASSLALALTYEQYF. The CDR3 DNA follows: TGTGCCAGCAGCTTAGCCCTAGCGCTTACCTACGAGCAGTACTTC.

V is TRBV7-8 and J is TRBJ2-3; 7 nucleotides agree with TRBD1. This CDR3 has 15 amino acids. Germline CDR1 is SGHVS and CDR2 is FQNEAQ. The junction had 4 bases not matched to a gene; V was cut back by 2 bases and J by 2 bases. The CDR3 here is CASSLPGTVTDTQYF. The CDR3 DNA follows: TGTGCCAGCAGCTTACCCGGGACAGTCACAGATACGCAGTATTTT. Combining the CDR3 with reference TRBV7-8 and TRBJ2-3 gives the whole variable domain GAGVSQSPRYKVAKRGQDVALRCDPISGHVSLFWYQQALGQGPEFLTYFQNEAQLDKSGLPSDRFFAERPEGSVSTLKIQRTQQEDSAVYLCASSLPGTVTDTQYFGPGTRLTVL.

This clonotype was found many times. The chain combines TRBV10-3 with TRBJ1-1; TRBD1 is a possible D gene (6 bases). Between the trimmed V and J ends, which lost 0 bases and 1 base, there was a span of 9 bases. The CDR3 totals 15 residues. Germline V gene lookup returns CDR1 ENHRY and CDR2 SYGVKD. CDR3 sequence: CAISESTGSNTEAFF. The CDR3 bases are TGTGCCATCAGTGAGTCGACAGGATCGAACACTGAAGCTTTCTTT.

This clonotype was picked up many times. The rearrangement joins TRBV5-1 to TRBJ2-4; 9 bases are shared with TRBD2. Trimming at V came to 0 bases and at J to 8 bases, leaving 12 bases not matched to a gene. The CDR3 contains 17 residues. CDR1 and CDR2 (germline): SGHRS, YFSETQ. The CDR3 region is CASSLAVGAGGRHIQYF. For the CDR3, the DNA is TGCGCCAGCAGCTTGGCCGTCGGAGCGGGGGGTCGTCACATTCAGTACTTC.

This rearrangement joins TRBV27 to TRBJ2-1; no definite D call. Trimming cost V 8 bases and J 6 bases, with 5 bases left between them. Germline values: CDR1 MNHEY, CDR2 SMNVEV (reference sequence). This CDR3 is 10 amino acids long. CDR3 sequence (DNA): TGTGCCAGCGGGCTCAATGAGCAGTTCTTC. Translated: CASGLNEQFF.

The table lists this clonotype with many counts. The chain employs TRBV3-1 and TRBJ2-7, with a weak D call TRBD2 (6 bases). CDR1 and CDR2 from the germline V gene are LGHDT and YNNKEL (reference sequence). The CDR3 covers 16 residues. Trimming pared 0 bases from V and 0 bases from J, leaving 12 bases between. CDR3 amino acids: CASSQDSRGSSYEQYF. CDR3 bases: TGTGCCAGCAGCCAAGATTCCCGGGGGTCCTCCTACGAGCAGTACTTC.

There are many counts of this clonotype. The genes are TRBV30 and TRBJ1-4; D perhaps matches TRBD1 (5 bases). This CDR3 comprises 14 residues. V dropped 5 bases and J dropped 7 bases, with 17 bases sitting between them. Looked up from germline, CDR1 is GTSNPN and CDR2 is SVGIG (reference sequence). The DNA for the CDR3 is TGTGCCTGGGAAACGAAAGGGACCGCTGAAAAACTGTTTTTT. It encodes CAWETKGTAEKLFF.

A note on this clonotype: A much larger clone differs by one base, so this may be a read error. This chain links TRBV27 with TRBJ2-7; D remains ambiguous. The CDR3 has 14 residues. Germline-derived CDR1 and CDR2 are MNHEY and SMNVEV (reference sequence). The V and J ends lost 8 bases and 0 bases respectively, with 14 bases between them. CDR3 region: CASRVLGSSYEQYF. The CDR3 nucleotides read TGTGCCAGCCGTGTTTTGGGTAGCTCCTACGAGCAGTACTTC.